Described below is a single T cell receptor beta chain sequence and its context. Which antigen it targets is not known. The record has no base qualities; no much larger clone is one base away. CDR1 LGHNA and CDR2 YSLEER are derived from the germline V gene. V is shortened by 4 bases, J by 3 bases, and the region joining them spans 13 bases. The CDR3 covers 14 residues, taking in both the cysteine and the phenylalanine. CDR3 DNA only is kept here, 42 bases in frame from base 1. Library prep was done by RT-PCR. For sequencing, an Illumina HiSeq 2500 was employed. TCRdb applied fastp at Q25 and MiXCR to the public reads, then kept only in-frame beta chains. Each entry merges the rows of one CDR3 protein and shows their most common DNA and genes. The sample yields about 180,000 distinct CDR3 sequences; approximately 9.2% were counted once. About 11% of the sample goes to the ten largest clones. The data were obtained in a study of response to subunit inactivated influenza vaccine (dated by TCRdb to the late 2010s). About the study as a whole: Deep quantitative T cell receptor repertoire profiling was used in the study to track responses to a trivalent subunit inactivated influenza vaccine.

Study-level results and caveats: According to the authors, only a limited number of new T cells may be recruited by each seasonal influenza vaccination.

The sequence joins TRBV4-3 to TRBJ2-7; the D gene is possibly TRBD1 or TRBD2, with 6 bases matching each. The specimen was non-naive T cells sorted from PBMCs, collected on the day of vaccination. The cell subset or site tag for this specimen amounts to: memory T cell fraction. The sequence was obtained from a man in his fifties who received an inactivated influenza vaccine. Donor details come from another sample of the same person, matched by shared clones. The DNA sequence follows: TGCGCCAGCAGCCTCCAGAGGGGGGACTACGAGCAGTACTTC. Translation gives CASSLQRGDYEQYF.